This entry lists 25 T cell receptor beta chains sequenced from one sample in a study of early T cells in non-severe SARS-CoV-2 infection. TCRdb reprocessed the 5' RACE reads via MiXCR and lists one record per CDR3 protein. The table lists under 85,000 distinct CDR3 sequences, around 10% of them singletons, with about 2.6% in the top ten. The sample taken for sequencing was whole blood. These receptors were taken from an adult who was a healthcare worker with PCR-confirmed SARS-CoV-2 infection or an uninfected control (not recorded which).

Only a few counts were recorded for this clonotype. J is TRBJ2-3 and V is TRBV10-3, with 10 bases identical to TRBD2. This CDR3 has 17 residues. Germline V gives CDR1 ENHRY, CDR2 SYGVKD. J gave up 4 bases and V 0 bases, and 7 bases lay outside the gene matches. CDR3 amino acids: CAISESRLAGVADTQYF. The CDR3 DNA sequence: TGTGCCATCAGTGAGTCGCGTCTAGCGGGAGTGGCAGATACGCAGTATTTT.

The chain is built from TRBV7-6 and TRBJ1-3; TRBD1 matches 11 bases. V gave up 5 bases and J gave up 5 bases; unmatched junction bases: 17. The V gene's germline CDR1 is SGHVS and CDR2 FNYEAQ. The CDR3 runs 19 residues. This chain's CDR3 is CASSPRDRGMRRPRNTIYF. CDR3 coding DNA: TGTGCCAGCAGCCCAAGGGACAGGGGGATGCGTCGGCCTCGAAACACCATATATTTT.

This clonotype came up many times. CDR3 amino acids: CSVATGGGNQPQHF. CDR3 sequence (DNA): TGCAGCGTTGCCACAGGGGGCGGCAATCAGCCCCAGCATTTT. The chain couples TRBV29-1 to TRBJ1-5, with 9 positions matching TRBD1. The CDR3 sequence is 14 residues long. The germline V gene encodes CDR1 SQVTM and CDR2 ANQGSEA. Trimming removed 4 bases from V and 2 bases from J; junction bases left unmatched: 3.

There are many counts of this clonotype. The chain carries TRBV7-3 and TRBJ1-1; D uncertain. Germline V gives CDR1 SGHTA, CDR2 FQGTGA. With 1 base removed from V and 3 bases from J, the gap between germline ends came to 6 bases. The CDR3 is made up of 13 amino acids. CDR3: CASSLKRDTEAFF. CDR3 in DNA: TGTGCCAGCAGCTTAAAGAGGGACACTGAAGCTTTCTTT.

In this sample, this clonotype turned up many times. The CDR3 here is CASTGTSYTGELFF. The CDR3, as DNA: TGTGCCAGCACCGGGACTAGCTACACCGGGGAGCTGTTTTTT. This sequence joins TRBV2 and TRBJ2-2; the match to TRBD2 covers 9 bases. V was clipped by 7 bases and J by 3 bases; unmatched bases: 3. Per germline, CDR1 SNHLY and CDR2 FYNNEI. CDR3 size: 14 residues.

This clonotype was seen repeatedly, ten times or more. The chain links TRBV20-1 to TRBJ1-1; 9 nucleotides align to TRBD1. This CDR3 region has 15 residues. The germline V gene encodes CDR1 DFQATT and CDR2 SNEGSKA (reference sequence). V was pared by 6 bases and J by 1 base, with 9 bases of the junction left unmatched. DNA for the CDR3: TGCAGTGCCCCCGGCGGGACAGGGCGGAACACTGAAGCTTTCTTT. It encodes CSAPGGTGRNTEAFF.

The chain links TRBV11-2 to TRBJ2-4, with D possibly TRBD2 on 6 matching bases. CDR3 length equals 15 residues. V was clipped by 1 base and J by 8 bases, with 15 bases between them. The germline V gene encodes CDR1 SGHAT and CDR2 FQNNGV. The CDR3 DNA reads TGTGCCAGCAGCTTAGTGGGCGGGATGGAGGACATTCAGTACTTC. This sequence encodes CASSLVGGMEDIQYF.

The chain is built from TRBV27 and TRBJ2-7, with a possible D match to TRBD1 (6 bases). Trimming pared 5 bases from V and 5 bases from J, leaving 13 bases between. In germline, CDR1 is MNHEY, CDR2 SMNVEV (reference sequence). This CDR3 contains 13 residues. The CDR3 reads CASSLSGVNEQYF. CDR3 in DNA: TGTGCCAGCAGTCTGTCAGGGGTCAACGAGCAGTACTTC.

The table lists this clonotype with a few counts. The CDR3 DNA reads TGTGCCAGCAGCTCCGGGGACAGGGTGGGTTCACCCCTCCACTTT. It specifies CASSSGDRVGSPLHF. This chain uses TRBV7-3 with TRBJ1-6; 9 nucleotides line up with TRBD1. The CDR3 is 15 residues long. The germline CDR1 and CDR2 sequences are SGHTA and FQGTGA. V was pared by 4 bases and J by 9 bases, with 7 bases of the junction left unmatched.

The V gene is TRBV27, the J gene TRBJ1-5, with 7 bases lining up with TRBD1. V was pared by 4 bases and J by 6 bases, with 15 bases of the junction left unmatched. Germline-derived CDR1 and CDR2 are MNHEY and SMNVEV (reference sequence). The length of the CDR3 is 17 residues. CDR3 residues: CASSSYLRDSPSQPQHF. Written as DNA, the CDR3 is TGTGCCAGCAGTTCCTATCTCCGGGACAGTCCGTCTCAGCCCCAGCATTTT.

This clonotype came up many times. The V call is TRBV9, the J call TRBJ1-3; D unresolved. The CDR3 totals 14 residues. Trimming pared 3 bases from V and 4 bases from J, leaving 11 bases between. Germline V gives CDR1 SGDLS, CDR2 YYNGEE. CDR3 region: CASSAGPDGNTIYF. The CDR3 DNA follows: TGTGCCAGCAGCGCGGGTCCGGACGGAAACACCATATATTTT.

The table lists this clonotype with a few counts. The rearrangement uses TRBV5-4 and TRBJ2-1; no clear D. V dropped 1 base and J dropped 3 bases, with 5 bases sitting between them. CDR1 SGHNT and CDR2 YYREEE come from the germline V gene (reference sequence). The CDR3 consists of 13 residues. The CDR3 loop is CASSLYNYNEQFF. DNA of the CDR3: TGTGCCAGCAGCTTGTATAACTACAATGAGCAGTTCTTC.

The table lists this clonotype with a few counts. The chain couples TRBV9 to TRBJ2-5; D is undetermined. The V gene's germline CDR1 is SGDLS and CDR2 YYNGEE. This CDR3 is 15 amino acids long. V dropped 6 bases and J dropped 4 bases, with 19 bases sitting between them. The CDR3: CASTSGEASRETQYF. The CDR3 DNA sequence: TGTGCCAGCACCTCCGGAGAGGCGAGTCGAGAGACCCAGTACTTC.

The sample holds many counts of this clonotype. The chain joins TRBV5-1 to TRBJ2-2; D call uncertain. The CDR3 sequence is 12 residues long. The ends were cut back, 4 bases at V and 4 bases at J, with 5 bases in the middle. The germline CDR1 and CDR2 sequences are SGHRS and YFSETQ. CDR3 in amino acids: CASSITTGELFF. In DNA, the CDR3 is TGCGCCAGCAGCATAACCACCGGGGAGCTGTTTTTT.

This clonotype was observed many times. CDR3 sequence reads: CAVMGQGQLEQYF. Written as DNA, the CDR3 is TGTGCCGTGATGGGACAGGGACAACTCGAGCAGTACTTC. The chain couples TRBV28 to TRBJ2-7, with 9 bases identical to TRBD1. Germline loops: CDR1 MDHEN, CDR2 SYDVKM. The junction had 11 bases not matched to a gene; V was cut back by 11 bases and J by 6 bases. This CDR3 has 13 residues. The full variable domain, with the rest looked up from reference TRBV28 and TRBJ2-7, is DVKVTQSSRYLVKRTGEKVFLECVQDMDHENMFWYRQDPGLGLRLIYFSYDVKMKEKGDIPEGYSVSREKKERFSLILESASTNQTSMYLCAVMGQGQLEQYFGPGTRLTVT.

There are many counts of this clonotype. The chain recombines TRBV29-1 with TRBJ1-1; no clear D gene. The CDR3 length is 14 residues. Germline V lookup: CDR1 SQVTM, CDR2 ANQGSEA. V shed 7 bases and J shed 7 bases, with 22 bases lying between them. CDR3 sequence reads: CSATTDRARREAFF. The DNA for the CDR3 is TGCAGCGCCACAACGGACCGAGCGAGGCGTGAAGCTTTCTTT.

The chain employs TRBV28 and TRBJ1-1; D is perhaps TRBD1 (5 bases). The germline V gene encodes CDR1 MDHEN and CDR2 SYDVKM. The CDR3 totals 11 residues. V dropped 7 bases and J dropped 9 bases, with 12 bases sitting between them. CDR3 sequence reads: CASTTQEKAFF. CDR3 in DNA: TGTGCCAGCACCACACAGGAAAAAGCTTTCTTT.

This clonotype was counted once. This may come from a read error, since a much larger clone is one base off. This chain uses TRBV24-1 with TRBJ1-5; 7 bases are shared with TRBD1. The germline gives CDR1 KGHDR, CDR2 SFDVKD. CDR3 size: 15 residues. Here the CDR3 reads CATSESRGSNQTQHF. The DNA of the CDR3 is TGTGCCACCAGTGAATCCAGGGGGAGCAATCAGACCCAGCATTTT.

A remark on this clonotype: Mismatch with germline at one junction end may stem from a read error. The chain couples TRBV29-1 to TRBJ2-5; TRBD2 aligns across 11 bases. Germline CDR1 and CDR2: SQVTM and ANQGSEA. CDR3 length equals 16 residues. CDR3 residues: CSVDPRGTSGEEIQYF. The CDR3 DNA is TGCAGCGTTGATCCTAGGGGGACTAGCGGAGAAGAGATCCAGTACTTC.

The table lists this clonotype with many counts. This chain joins TRBV28 and TRBJ1-2, with 8 positions matching TRBD1. CDR1 MDHEN and CDR2 SYDVKM come from the germline V gene. The ends lost 8 bases at V and 7 bases at J; junction bases unmatched: 15. This CDR3 spans 15 amino acids. The CDR3 protein is CASSSQGQDFSGYTF. As DNA, the CDR3 is TGTGCCAGCTCCTCTCAGGGACAGGACTTTTCTGGCTACACCTTC.

This clonotype was found many times. This chain links TRBV25-1 with TRBJ2-1; D unclear. V lost 6 bases and J lost 8, with 8 bases in between. The germline V gene has CDR1 MGHDK and CDR2 SYGVNS. CDR3 length equals 11 residues. The CDR3 DNA is TGTGCCAGCAGGGGGTTCTATGAGCAGTTCTTC. It yields the protein CASRGFYEQFF.

This clonotype was picked up many times. The chain has TRBV9 and TRBJ2-7; D possibly uses TRBD1 or TRBD2 (5 bases each). V lost 4 bases to trimming and J lost 7 bases, with 18 bases between them. This CDR3 contains 14 residues. The germline V gene encodes CDR1 SGDLS and CDR2 YYNGEE. CDR3 region: CASSPGRLREEQYF. The CDR3 bases are TGTGCCAGCAGCCCGGGACGGCTAAGAGAGGAGCAGTACTTC.

The table lists this clonotype with a few counts. V usage is TRBV7-2 and J usage is TRBJ2-1; unclear D gene. There are 14 residues in the CDR3. Trimming pared 2 bases from V and 3 bases from J, leaving 8 bases between. The germline V gene encodes CDR1 SGHTA and CDR2 FQGNSA. CDR3 sequence reads: CASSLLTIYNEQFF. The CDR3 DNA is TGTGCCAGCAGCTTACTTACAATCTACAATGAGCAGTTCTTC.

The chain links TRBV29-1 to TRBJ2-1; 11 bases map to TRBD2. V was clipped by 5 bases and J by 13 bases; unmatched bases: 13. The CDR3 contains 14 residues. Germline V CDR1 and CDR2: SQVTM, ANQGSEA. The CDR3 sequence: CSVLPGLADLDQFF. In nucleotides, the CDR3 is TGCAGCGTTTTGCCGGGACTAGCGGATTTAGATCAGTTCTTC.

This clonotype was found many times. This rearrangement joins TRBV18 to TRBJ2-5, with 7 bases lining up with TRBD1. The CDR3 has 13 amino acids. V lost 5 bases, J lost 2 bases, and 2 bases stayed unmatched. The germline gives CDR1 KGHSH, CDR2 LQKENI. The CDR3 protein is CASSWGQQETQYF. DNA of the CDR3: TGTGCCAGCTCATGGGGACAGCAAGAGACCCAGTACTTC.